This T cell receptor beta chain derives from a study of beta chain features in type 1 diabetes. Researchers reported sorting CD4+ naive, central memory, regulatory and stem cell-like memory cells via CD45RO/CCR7/CD25/CD127/CD95/CD27. A word on this clone: What it recognizes is unknown.

Study-level findings and limits: Patients with Type 1 diabetes showed moderately but significantly shorter TCRB CDR3s in all four CD4+ subsets. The naive, central memory and Treg TCRB repertoires looked more alike in patients than they did in healthy donors.

Since all of the isolated RNA was reverse transcribed, expressed TCRB transcripts were what got sequenced. For naive, central memory and regulatory T cell samples, reads averaged approximately 3.9 million. Using immunoSEQ multiplex PCR, the repertoire was profiled, and TCRdb retains in-frame clones only, with some absent. The data contain over 120,000 clones, 9% to 9.5% of them singletons. Per germline, CDR1 LNHDA and CDR2 SQIVND (reference sequence). V was pared by 6 bases and J by 3 bases, with 2 bases between. The CDR3 spans 11 residues. The source is a man between 18 and 35 years old in good health. This chain joins TRBV19 and TRBJ2-2, with unresolved D. The sequencing input was central memory CD4+ T cells from blood. In nucleotides, the CDR3 is TGTGCCAGTAGCTACACCGGGGAGCTGTTTTTT. Residues: CASSYTGELFF.